The 22 T cell receptor beta chains below were found in one sample sequenced in a study of blood T cells in healthy people across ages. It was with a sample-barcoded 5' primer and a J-beta primer mix that a second PCR of roughly 6 to 11 cycles was run. One entry per CDR3 protein results from TCRdb running MiXCR on the 5' RACE reads. Among about 1,500,000 distinct CDR3 sequences listed, roughly 27% were seen once. What was sequenced was blood. The receptors derive from a woman aged 25 to 39 in good health.

This chain uses TRBV9 with TRBJ2-4, with D perhaps matching TRBD1 or TRBD2 (5 bases each). The end of the DNA fits TRBJ2-7 better, so the J call may be wrong. Germline V gives CDR1 SGDLS, CDR2 YYNGEE. The CDR3 extends over 15 amino acids. CDR3 region: CASSENPGRSYEQYF. The CDR3 nucleotides are TGTGCCAGCAGTGAAAACCCGGGACGGTCCTACGAGCAGTACTTC.

In its sample, this clonotype was seen once. A junction boundary mismatches the germline segment, possibly from a read error. The gene calls are TRBV28 and TRBJ1-4, with 7 bases identical to TRBD1. The V gene's germline CDR1 is MDHEN and CDR2 SYDVKM. The CDR3 runs 18 residues. The CDR3, as DNA: TGCGCCAGCAGTTCCACCGCCGCGGACAGGCCCGTTAATGAAAAACTGTTTTTT. Translated, it gives CASSSTAADRPVNEKLFF.

This clonotype has a count of ten or more. The CDR3 sequence is CASSLDTSASYNEQFF. As DNA, the CDR3 is TGCGCCAGCAGCTTGGATACTAGCGCTTCCTACAATGAGCAGTTCTTC. V is TRBV5-1 and J is TRBJ2-1, with TRBD2 identical over 7 bases. V shed 0 bases, J shed 1 base, and the junction held 4 bases outside the gene matches. Germline V lookup: CDR1 SGHRS, CDR2 YFSETQ. This CDR3 has 16 amino acids.

This chain connects TRBV29-1 to TRBJ1-3; no reliable D call. CDR1 SQVTM and CDR2 ANQGSEA come from the germline V gene. This CDR3 has 13 amino acids. V shed 3 bases and J shed 4 bases, with 10 bases lying between them. The CDR3 protein is CSVDQGLGNTIYF. The CDR3 bases are TGCAGCGTTGATCAAGGCCTCGGAAACACCATATATTTT. The variable domain in full, with the rest retrieved from reference TRBV29-1 and TRBJ1-3, is SAVISQKPSRDICQRGTSLTIQCQVDSQVTMMFWYRQQPGQSLTLIATANQGSEATYESGFVIDKFPISRPNLTFSTLTVSNMSPEDSSIYLCSVDQGLGNTIYFGEGSWLTVV.

This clonotype appeared many times. This chain uses TRBV5-6 with TRBJ2-1, with TRBD2 identical over 7 bases. The V gene end was trimmed by 0 bases and the J gene end by 4 bases; junction bases not matched to a gene: 7. CDR1 is SGHDT and CDR2 is YYEEEE in the germline V gene. CDR3 size: 16 residues. CDR3 coding DNA: TGTGCCAGCAGCTTGGACCCTAGCGGCTCTTACAATGAGCAGTTCTTC. Its translation is CASSLDPSGSYNEQFF.

There are many counts of this clonotype. This sequence joins TRBV7-2 and TRBJ2-3; no clear D. Germline V lookup: CDR1 SGHTA, CDR2 FQGNSA. Trimming left V 3 bases short and J 5 bases short, with 6 bases between. The CDR3 runs to 12 residues. CDR3 nucleotides: TGTGCCAGCAGCTTGATTCGAGATACGCAGTATTTT. The encoded protein is CASSLIRDTQYF.

This clonotype was observed at least ten times. V gene TRBV5-1 combines with J gene TRBJ2-7; tentative D call: TRBD2 (6 bases). V lost 7 bases to trimming and J lost 1 base, with 15 bases between them. Germline V lookup: CDR1 SGHRS, CDR2 YFSETQ. There are 14 residues in the CDR3. The CDR3 spells CASPTSGRSYEQYF. The CDR3 nucleotides are TGCGCCAGCCCGACGAGCGGGCGTTCCTACGAGCAGTACTTC.

V gene TRBV5-1 combines with J gene TRBJ2-5, with 12 bases matching TRBD2. Germline values: CDR1 SGHRS, CDR2 YFSETQ. The CDR3 is 14 residues long. V dropped 3 bases and J dropped 11; count of bases not matched to a gene: 8. The DNA of the CDR3 is TGCGCCAGCAGCTGGACTAGCGGGAAGGGCGAACAGTACTTC. Encoded protein: CASSWTSGKGEQYF.

This clonotype has a count of ten or more. The chain joins TRBV29-1 to TRBJ2-7; D might be TRBD2 (5 bases). CDR1 and CDR2 from the germline V gene are SQVTM and ANQGSEA. The CDR3 totals 15 residues. V lost 6 bases and J lost 5, with 23 bases in between. CDR3 sequence (DNA): TGCAGCGTAGGCGCGGTAGAGAACGGGATCCACGAGCAGTACTTC. Protein product: CSVGAVENGIHEQYF.

This clonotype has a handful of counts. This sequence joins TRBV28 and TRBJ1-5; D not certain. Germline assignment: CDR1 MDHEN and CDR2 SYDVKM. The V and J ends lost 7 bases and 0 bases respectively, with 10 bases between them. This CDR3 is 14 amino acids long. CDR3 loop: CASNIRISNQPQHF. CDR3 DNA: TGTGCCAGCAATATTCGGATTAGCAATCAGCCCCAGCATTTT.

As regards this clonotype: This sequence may be a read error, since a much larger clone differs from it by one base. The chain combines TRBV2 with TRBJ1-6; D gene ambiguous. The germline V gene encodes CDR1 SNHLY and CDR2 FYNNEI. Trimming cost V 6 bases and J 6 bases, with 3 bases left between them. This CDR3 has 11 residues. The DNA for the CDR3 is TGTGCCAGCAGGGTTAATTCACCCCTCCACTTT. It specifies CASRVNSPLHF. The full variable domain, in which reference TRBV2 and TRBJ1-6 provide the parts outside the CDR3, is EPEVTQTPSHQVTQMGQEVILRCVPISNHLYFYWYRQILGQKVEFLVSFYNNEISEKSEIFDDQFSVERPDGSNFTLKIRSTKLEDSAMYFCASRVNSPLHFGNGTRLTVT.

This rearrangement joins TRBV29-1 to TRBJ2-2, with D perhaps matching TRBD2 (6 bases). V lost 5 bases, J lost 5 bases, and 9 bases lay in between. The CDR3 has 12 amino acids. CDR1 is SQVTM, CDR2 ANQGSEA, per germline. DNA of the CDR3: TGCAGCGTTCCCCTAGCGACCGGGGAGCTGTTTTTT. It translates to CSVPLATGELFF.

This clonotype was counted only a few times. A junction boundary mismatches the germline segment, possibly from a read error. The rearrangement uses TRBV12-3 or TRBV12-4 and TRBJ2-6, with no clear D. This CDR3 region has 14 residues. CDR3 in amino acids: CAGSSGSGANVLTF. The DNA of the CDR3 is TGTGCCGGCAGTTCCGGCAGTGGGGCCAACGTCCTGACTTTC.

The V call is TRBV3-1, the J call TRBJ1-4; D is ambiguous. CDR1 LGHDT and CDR2 YNNKEL come from the germline V gene (reference sequence). CDR3 length equals 16 residues. V was pared by 3 bases and J by 3 bases, with 14 bases between. The CDR3 protein is CASSHGAAPSNEKLFF. DNA for the CDR3: TGTGCCAGCAGCCACGGAGCCGCCCCTTCTAATGAAAAACTGTTTTTT. The complete variable domain, with remaining parts taken from reference TRBV3-1 and TRBJ1-4, reads DTAVSQTPKYLVTQMGNDKSIKCEQNLGHDTMYWYKQDSKKFLKIMFSYNNKELIINETVPNRFSPKSPDKAHLNLHINSLELGDSAVYFCASSHGAAPSNEKLFFGSGTQLSVL.

On this clonotype itself: One junction end disagrees with the germline gene, perhaps due to a read error. J is TRBJ2-1 and V is TRBV29-1; TRBD2 aligns across 7 bases. The CDR3 is made up of 13 amino acids. CDR1 and CDR2 from the germline V gene are SQVTM and ANQGSEA. The CDR3 coding sequence is TGCAGCGCCCGCGGGAGAGCCTACGATGAGCAGTTCTTC. Amino acid sequence: CSARGRAYDEQFF.

This clonotype was observed at least ten times. The rearrangement joins TRBV29-1 to TRBJ2-6; 10 bases agree with TRBD1. V gave up 1 base and J gave up 2 bases; unmatched junction bases: 8. This CDR3 is 18 amino acids long. CDR1 and CDR2 (germline): SQVTM, ANQGSEA. CDR3 coding DNA: TGCAGCGTTGAAGTCCCGGGACAGGGGATTCCTGGGGCCAACGTCCTGACTTTC. Residues: CSVEVPGQGIPGANVLTF. Variable domain in full (rest from reference TRBV29-1 and TRBJ2-6): SAVISQKPSRDICQRGTSLTIQCQVDSQVTMMFWYRQQPGQSLTLIATANQGSEATYESGFVIDKFPISRPNLTFSTLTVSNMSPEDSSIYLCSVEVPGQGIPGANVLTFGAGSRLTVL.

This clonotype was detected ten times or more. This rearrangement joins TRBV7-3 to TRBJ2-7; 9 nucleotides agree with TRBD2. CDR1 SGHTA and CDR2 FQGTGA come from the germline V gene. CDR3 length equals 14 residues. V was pared by 8 bases and J by 3 bases, with 8 bases of the junction left unmatched. The CDR3 bases are TGTGCCAGCGGGTTAGCGGGGGAGAACTACGAGCAGTACTTC. It specifies CASGLAGENYEQYF.

For this clonotype: Germline and junction disagree at one end, which may indicate a read error. The genes are TRBV20-1 and TRBJ2-5; the match to TRBD2 covers 7 bases. The CDR3 is 16 amino acids. Germline V lookup: CDR1 DFQATT, CDR2 SNEGSKA (reference sequence). CDR3 in DNA: TGCAGTGCTGGAGAAGGACAAGGCGGGAGATGGGAGACCCAGTACTTC. Translated: CSAGEGQGGRWETQYF.

There are a few counts of this clonotype. The V gene is TRBV9, the J gene TRBJ2-5; a possible D gene is TRBD2 (5 bases). Germline CDR1 reads SGDLS; CDR2 reads YYNGEE. The CDR3 is 15 residues long. Trimming removed 3 bases at V and 2 bases at J, with 14 bases between. CDR3 protein: CASSAEEGLQETQYF. As DNA, the CDR3 is TGTGCCAGCAGCGCCGAAGAGGGCTTACAAGAGACCCAGTACTTC.

This clonotype was recorded at least ten times. V and J are TRBV7-9 and TRBJ2-1; a weak D match, TRBD1 (6 bases). V was pared by 8 bases and J by 5 bases, with 19 bases between. The V gene's germline CDR1 is SEHNR and CDR2 FQNEAQ (reference sequence). The CDR3 runs 15 residues. CDR3 residues: CASALGHYSDNEQFF. DNA of the CDR3: TGTGCCAGCGCCCTGGGACACTACAGCGACAATGAGCAGTTCTTC.

This clonotype occurred a few times. The rearrangement joins TRBV20-1 to TRBJ1-4; the D is unclear. Germline values: CDR1 DFQATT, CDR2 SNEGSKA (reference sequence). V was cut by 1 base and J by 3 bases, with 12 bases left in between. The CDR3 is made up of 15 amino acids. The CDR3 DNA reads as TGCAGTGCTAGAGGGGCGCCACCCTCTAATGAAAAACTGTTTTTT. Its translation is CSARGAPPSNEKLFF.

The chain combines TRBV7-6 with TRBJ2-7; D tentatively reads TRBD1 or TRBD2 (5 bases each). V was trimmed by 2 bases and J by 0 bases, leaving 20 bases between them. The CDR3 extends over 18 amino acids. Germline V gives CDR1 SGHVS, CDR2 FNYEAQ. The CDR3 region is CASSLQTPGPRSSYEQYF. The DNA for the CDR3 is TGTGCCAGCAGCTTACAAACCCCGGGACCCAGGAGCTCCTACGAGCAGTACTTC.